This T cell receptor (beta chain) was sequenced for a study of T-cell memory formation after mild COVID-19. Note on this clonotype: The target antigen is unknown.

This CDR3 is built from 14 residues. With 0 bases removed from V and 5 bases from J, the gap between germline ends came to 10 bases. The germline V gene has CDR1 LGHNA and CDR2 YSLEER. TCRdb used MiXCR to reprocess the 5' RACE reads, holding one entry per CDR3 protein. Of roughly 300,000 distinct CDR3 sequences detected, approximately 7.6% appear once; the ten largest clones hold around a fifth. Whole-study findings and limits: Memory from before infection featured some responding clones, which suggests cross-reactive memory joined.

The sample comprised PBMCs or a T cell subset sorted from them (not recorded which). This rearrangement joins TRBV4-3 to TRBJ1-1; no clear D. This sequence originates from a man between 18 and 29 years old who had mild COVID-19 (a few samples of this study predate the infection). Cell type and time point are not known. In nucleotides, the CDR3 is TGCGCCAGCAGCCAAGACGACCGAGGGACTGAAGCTTTCTTT. Its translation is CASSQDDRGTEAFF.